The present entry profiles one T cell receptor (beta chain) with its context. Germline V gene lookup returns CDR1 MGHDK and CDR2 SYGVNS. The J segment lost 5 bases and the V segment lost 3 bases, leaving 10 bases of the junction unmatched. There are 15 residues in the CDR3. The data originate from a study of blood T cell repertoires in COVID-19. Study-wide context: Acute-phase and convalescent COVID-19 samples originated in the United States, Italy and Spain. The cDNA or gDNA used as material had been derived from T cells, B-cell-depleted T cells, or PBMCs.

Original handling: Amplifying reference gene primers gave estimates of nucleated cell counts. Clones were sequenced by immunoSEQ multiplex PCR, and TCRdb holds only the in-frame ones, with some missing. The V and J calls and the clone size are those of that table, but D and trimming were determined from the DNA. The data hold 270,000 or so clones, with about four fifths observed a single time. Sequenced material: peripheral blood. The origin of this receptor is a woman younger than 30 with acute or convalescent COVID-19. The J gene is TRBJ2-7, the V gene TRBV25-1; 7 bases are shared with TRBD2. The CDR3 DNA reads TGTGCCAGCAGTGACTCCACCCGGGAGGTCCACGAGCAGTACTTC. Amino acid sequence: CASSDSTREVHEQYF.